In its sample, the clone carrying this TCR beta chain was seen once. This sample was included in a study of shared clonotypes between healthy human individuals. Researchers divided each subset's genomic DNA evenly across several immunoSEQ plates. The repertoire was sequenced with immunoSEQ multiplex PCR; TCRdb's copy has only in-frame clones and lacks some. The table has about 560,000 clones, about 80% seen once; the top ten hold 12%. In germline, CDR1 is SGHDT, CDR2 YYEEEE. V dropped 0 bases and J dropped 0 bases, with 5 bases sitting between them. This CDR3 region has 14 residues. This TCR was sampled from a woman aged 40 to 49 in good health. Some clones in this sample may be carry-over from other donors' samples. The sequenced sample consisted of PBMCs. The chain uses TRBV5-6 and TRBJ2-3; unclear D gene. CDR3 DNA: TGTGCCAGCAGCTTGGTCGGGAGCACAGATACGCAGTATTTT. The encoded protein is CASSLVGSTDTQYF.